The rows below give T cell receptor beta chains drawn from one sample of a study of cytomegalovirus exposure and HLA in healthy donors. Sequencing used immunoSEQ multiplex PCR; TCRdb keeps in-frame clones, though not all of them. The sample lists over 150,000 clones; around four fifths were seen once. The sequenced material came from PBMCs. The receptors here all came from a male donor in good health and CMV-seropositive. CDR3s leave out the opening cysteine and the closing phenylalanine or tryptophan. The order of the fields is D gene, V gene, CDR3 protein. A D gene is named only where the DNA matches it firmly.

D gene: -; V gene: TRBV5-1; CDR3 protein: ASSSYRVSGELF
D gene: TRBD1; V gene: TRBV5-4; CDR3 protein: ASSLRWDRGGYT
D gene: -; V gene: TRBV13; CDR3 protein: ASSFGGEIPYEQY
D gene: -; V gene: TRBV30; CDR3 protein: AWSGGSYEQY
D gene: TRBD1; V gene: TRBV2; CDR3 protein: AKYPLTGDYEQY
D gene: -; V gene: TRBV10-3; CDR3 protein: AISESSGANTEAF
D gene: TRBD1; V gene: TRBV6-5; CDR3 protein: ASSYSTGQTYEQY
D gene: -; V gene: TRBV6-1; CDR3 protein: ASSDGDSGSDGYT
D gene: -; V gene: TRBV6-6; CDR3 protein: ASRGRINEKLF
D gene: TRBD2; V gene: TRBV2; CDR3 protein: ASSSSGTQETQY
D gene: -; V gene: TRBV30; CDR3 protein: AWSVPGHYSNQPQH
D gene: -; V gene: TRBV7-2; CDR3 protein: ASSLERFEGTEAF
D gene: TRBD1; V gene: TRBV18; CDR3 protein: ASSNRGVNEKLF
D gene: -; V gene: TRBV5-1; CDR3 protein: ASSSTGDIQY
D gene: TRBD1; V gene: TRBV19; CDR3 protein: ASSTSLGGAGRGYT
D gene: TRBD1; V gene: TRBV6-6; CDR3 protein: ASSRTGIGSPLH
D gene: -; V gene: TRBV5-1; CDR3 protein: ASSRAGTAQEPLH
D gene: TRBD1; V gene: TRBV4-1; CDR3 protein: ASSRPTGTNTEAF
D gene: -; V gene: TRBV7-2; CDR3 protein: ASSQQTGAGANVLT
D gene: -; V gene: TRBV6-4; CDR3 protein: ASRGRYEQY
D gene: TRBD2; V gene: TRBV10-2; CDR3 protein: ASRGGTSGGNEQF
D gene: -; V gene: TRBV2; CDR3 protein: ASTGQNYGYT